This is a list of T cell receptor beta chains from one sample in a study of blood T cell repertoires in COVID-19. Sequencing was performed with immunoSEQ multiplex PCR; in TCRdb, only in-frame clones are kept and a portion is missing. The table lists roughly 400,000 clones, 80% to 90% of them singletons. Sample: PBMCs or T cells enriched from blood (not recorded which). The receptors here all came from a young man who had recovered from COVID-19. Each CDR3 is given with its conserved first and last residue. The D gene is left open where the match is weak. Clone size is stated in some rows and not others, as once, few, many or a class when expanded.

len	j_gene	d_gene	abundance	v_gene	CDR3nt	CDR3aa
19	TRBJ2-2	TRBD2	few	TRBV9	TGTGCCAGCAGCGTGAGGTCGGTAGCGGGAGGGCCTGGAACCGGGGAGCTGTTTTTT	CASSVRSVAGGPGTGELFF
13	TRBJ2-1	.	.	TRBV29-1	TGCAGCGGCCACAGGGAGACCTACAATGAGCAGTTCTTC	CSGHRETYNEQFF
21	TRBJ2-3	.	.	TRBV27	TGTGCCAGCAGTTTAACTGTTAGGGCAGGGGCAACTATCACAGGATACACGACGCAGTATTTT	CASSLTVRAGATITGYTTQYF
16	TRBJ2-6	.	.	TRBV20-1	TGCAGTGCTAGTGGGAGTGCCTCCTCTGGGGCCAACGTCCTGACTTTC	CSASGSASSGANVLTF
14	TRBJ2-2	.	.	TRBV2	TGTGCCAGCAGTGGTTTTCTAAACACCGGGGAGCTGTTTTTT	CASSGFLNTGELFF
17	TRBJ2-7	TRBD1	.	TRBV6-1	TGTGCCAGCAGTGTTGTGGGACAGGGGGGATGGCTCTACGAGCAGTACTTC	CASSVVGQGGWLYEQYF
15	TRBJ1-2	.	.	TRBV6-2/TRBV6-3	TGTGCCAGCAGTTACTCGAACTCTAACAGCTATGGCTACACCTTC	CASSYSNSNSYGYTF
16	TRBJ2-1	TRBD2	.	TRBV3-1/TRBV3-2	TGTGCCAGCAGCCAAGTAGGCGGGACTATCTACAATGAGCAGTTCTTC	CASSQVGGTIYNEQFF
13	TRBJ1-2	TRBD1	.	TRBV12-3/TRBV12-4	TGTGCCAGCAGTCAAGGACAGGTCGATGGCTACACCTTC	CASSQGQVDGYTF
17	TRBJ1-2	TRBD1	.	TRBV5-1	TGCGCCAGCAGCCCGGGACAGGGGGCTACAGAGGGCTATGGCTACACCTTC	CASSPGQGATEGYGYTF